The rows below give T cell receptor beta chains drawn from one sample of a study of CD8 T cells in ankylosing spondylitis. MiXCR was run by TCRdb on the 5' RACE reads, yielding one entry per CDR3 protein. The table records fewer than 550,000 distinct CDR3 sequences, over 4% of them present only once. The specimen sequenced was blood, either unsorted or a sorted T cell fraction (not recorded which). The receptors originated from a male donor with ankylosing spondylitis. CDR3s include the opening cysteine and the closing phenylalanine or tryptophan. The order of the fields is J gene, D gene, V gene, clone size, CDR3 protein, CDR3 DNA. D genes are given only for firm matches. Size values are once, few and many counts, or a class for expanded clones, and some rows have none.

J: TRBJ1-6
D: TRBD1
V: TRBV19
size: many
CDR3: CASSRTGVRSYNSPLHF
DNA: TGTGCCAGTAGCAGGACAGGGGTGAGGTCCTATAATTCACCCCTCCACTTT

J: TRBJ2-2
D: TRBD2
V: TRBV7-2
size: many
CDR3: CASSPPGLANTGELFF
DNA: TGTGCCAGCAGCCCACCGGGACTAGCGAACACCGGGGAGCTGTTTTTT

J: TRBJ2-5
D: TRBD1
V: TRBV29-1
size: many
CDR3: CSVSRTGGQETQYF
DNA: TGCAGCGTCAGTAGGACAGGGGGCCAAGAGACCCAGTACTTC

J: TRBJ1-2
D: .
V: TRBV3-1
size: .
CDR3: CASSKNGAFNYGYTF
DNA: TGTGCCAGCAGCAAAAACGGGGCCTTTAACTATGGCTACACCTTC

J: TRBJ1-5
D: .
V: TRBV7-2
size: many
CDR3: CASSSDRTYQPQHF
DNA: TGTGCCAGCAGCTCAGACAGGACTTATCAGCCCCAGCATTTT

J: TRBJ2-7
D: TRBD2
V: TRBV20-1
size: many
CDR3: CSSLAGDTYEQYF
DNA: TGCAGTTCACTGGCGGGAGACACCTACGAGCAGTACTTC

J: TRBJ2-3
D: TRBD2
V: TRBV28
size: many
CDR3: CASSSIAGTSTDTQYF
DNA: TGTGCCAGCAGTTCGATAGCGGGGACCAGCACAGATACGCAGTATTTT

J: TRBJ1-6
D: TRBD1
V: TRBV7-2
size: few
CDR3: CASSLRGQGEGYPLHF
DNA: TGTGCCAGCAGCTTAAGGGGACAGGGAGAGGGGTATCCCCTCCACTTT

J: TRBJ2-1
D: TRBD2
V: TRBV20-1
size: many
CDR3: CSATGLADYNEQFF
DNA: TGCAGTGCTACCGGACTAGCGGATTACAATGAGCAGTTCTTC

J: TRBJ2-5
D: .
V: TRBV9
size: many
CDR3: CASSVAWIQETQYF
DNA: TGTGCCAGCAGCGTAGCCTGGATCCAAGAGACCCAGTACTTC

J: TRBJ2-1
D: .
V: TRBV12-3/TRBV12-4
size: many
CDR3: CASRELRDQGEQFF
DNA: TGTGCCAGCAGGGAATTGCGGGACCAGGGTGAGCAGTTCTTC

J: TRBJ2-3
D: .
V: TRBV5-6
size: many
CDR3: CASSPTFGTDTQYF
DNA: TGTGCCAGCAGCCCTACATTCGGCACAGATACGCAGTATTTT

J: TRBJ2-7
D: .
V: TRBV29-1
size: many
CDR3: CSVGASTYEQYF
DNA: TGCAGCGTTGGCGCTTCGACCTACGAGCAGTACTTC

J: TRBJ2-1
D: TRBD1
V: TRBV4-1
size: many
CDR3: CASSHPPTGEKQFF
DNA: TGCGCCAGCAGCCATCCACCCACAGGGGAGAAGCAGTTCTTC

J: TRBJ1-6
D: .
V: TRBV27
size: many
CDR3: CASGGRTVYNSPLHF
DNA: TGTGCCAGCGGGGGCAGGACAGTTTATAATTCACCCCTCCACTTT

J: TRBJ1-2
D: TRBD1
V: TRBV18
size: many
CDR3: CASSLGQDRLGYGYTF
DNA: TGTGCCAGCTCACTCGGACAGGACCGGCTAGGCTATGGCTACACCTTC

J: TRBJ1-2
D: .
V: TRBV4-1
size: many
CDR3: CASGYVGNYGYTF
DNA: TGCGCCAGCGGGTATGTAGGAAACTATGGCTACACCTTC

J: TRBJ2-5
D: .
V: TRBV20-1
size: .
CDR3: CSAIVFSPYQETQYF
DNA: TGCAGTGCTATAGTCTTTAGCCCTTACCAAGAGACCCAGTACTTC

J: TRBJ1-2
D: TRBD1
V: TRBV29-1
size: many
CDR3: CSVDRTGHGYTF
DNA: TGCAGCGTTGATAGGACAGGGCATGGCTACACCTTC

J: TRBJ2-7
D: .
V: TRBV7-2
size: many
CDR3: CASSLRFRGVHEQYF
DNA: TGTGCCAGCAGCTTAAGGTTCAGGGGGGTTCACGAGCAGTACTTC

J: TRBJ2-3
D: .
V: TRBV9
size: many
CDR3: CASSARIRTQGTDTQYF
DNA: TGTGCCAGCAGCGCCCGCATTAGGACTCAAGGTACAGATACGCAGTATTTT

J: TRBJ2-5
D: .
V: TRBV5-1
size: many
CDR3: CASSLGAQYQETQYF
DNA: TGCGCCAGCAGCTTGGGCGCTCAGTACCAAGAGACCCAGTACTTC

J: TRBJ1-5
D: .
V: TRBV6-2/TRBV6-3
size: many
CDR3: CASSYSGTPRVNQPQHF
DNA: TGTGCCAGCAGTTACAGTGGGACACCGCGGGTCAATCAGCCCCAGCATTTT

J: TRBJ2-7
D: TRBD2
V: TRBV5-5
size: few
CDR3: CASRPVLAGVYEQYF
DNA: TGTGCCAGCAGGCCCGTGCTAGCGGGAGTGTACGAGCAGTACTTC

J: TRBJ2-1
D: TRBD2
V: TRBV3-1
size: .
CDR3: CASSQVSGNQFDEQFF
DNA: TGTGCCAGCAGCCAAGTGAGCGGGAACCAGTTCGATGAGCAGTTCTTC

J: TRBJ2-2
D: TRBD1
V: TRBV3-1
size: many
CDR3: CASRHRGRTGELFF
DNA: TGTGCCAGCAGACACAGGGGGCGTACCGGGGAGCTGTTTTTT

J: TRBJ1-1
D: .
V: TRBV9
size: many
CDR3: CASSGGTSMNTEAFF
DNA: TGTGCCAGCAGCGGAGGGACATCCATGAACACTGAAGCTTTCTTT

J: TRBJ1-1
D: .
V: TRBV7-2
size: many
CDR3: CASSLVSGQDTEAFF
DNA: TGTGCCAGCAGCTTAGTCTCGGGGCAAGACACTGAAGCTTTCTTT

J: TRBJ2-3
D: .
V: TRBV5-1
size: many
CDR3: CASSLWGQTDTQYF
DNA: TGCGCCAGCAGCTTGTGGGGACAAACAGATACGCAGTATTTT

J: TRBJ2-3
D: TRBD1
V: TRBV6-2/TRBV6-3
size: many
CDR3: CASSSSGQGTAGGSGDTQYF
DNA: TGTGCCAGCAGTTCCTCGGGACAGGGGACTGCAGGCGGGTCGGGAGATACGCAGTATTTT

J: TRBJ2-7
D: TRBD1
V: TRBV7-9
size: many
CDR3: CASSLSGGQGDEQYF
DNA: TGTGCCAGCAGCTTATCGGGGGGACAGGGTGACGAGCAGTACTTC

J: TRBJ2-7
D: TRBD1
V: TRBV7-2
size: many
CDR3: CASSSAPGQNYEQYF
DNA: TGTGCCAGCAGCTCGGCACCGGGACAGAATTACGAGCAGTACTTC

J: TRBJ1-2
D: .
V: TRBV4-3
size: many
CDR3: CASSQLGQSGYTF
DNA: TGCGCCAGCAGCCAGCTCGGACAGAGTGGCTACACCTTC

J: TRBJ2-1
D: .
V: TRBV6-2/TRBV6-3
size: few
CDR3: CASTKGRGSYNEQFF
DNA: TGTGCCAGCACCAAAGGGAGGGGGTCCTACAATGAGCAGTTCTTC

J: TRBJ2-3
D: .
V: TRBV11-1
size: many
CDR3: CASSSMTRSTDTQYF
DNA: TGTGCCAGCAGCTCAATGACTAGAAGCACAGATACGCAGTATTTT

J: TRBJ2-3
D: TRBD1
V: TRBV29-1
size: many
CDR3: CSVGQASTDTQYF
DNA: TGCAGCGTCGGACAGGCTAGCACAGATACGCAGTATTTT

J: TRBJ1-1
D: .
V: TRBV20-1
size: .
CDR3: CSAPRAVRGYTEAFF
DNA: TGCAGTGCCCCTCGCGCAGTGCGGGGGTACACTGAAGCTTTCTTT

J: TRBJ2-2
D: .
V: TRBV20-1
size: many
CDR3: CSARASGTSLATGELFF
DNA: TGCAGTGCTAGAGCATCGGGGACTTCCCTGGCCACCGGGGAGCTGTTTTTT

J: TRBJ2-3
D: .
V: TRBV10-3
size: many
CDR3: CAISESQGGTDTQYF
DNA: TGTGCCATCAGTGAGTCCCAAGGTGGCACAGATACGCAGTATTTT

J: TRBJ2-7
D: TRBD2
V: TRBV20-1
size: many
CDR3: CSAYETSGRYEQYF
DNA: TGCAGTGCTTATGAGACTAGCGGACGTTACGAGCAGTACTTC

J: TRBJ1-2
D: TRBD1
V: TRBV29-1
size: many
CDR3: CSGGTGQYGYTF
DNA: TGCAGCGGGGGGACAGGGCAGTATGGCTACACCTTC

J: TRBJ2-7
D: .
V: TRBV20-1
size: many
CDR3: CSASDPRGRDPYEQYF
DNA: TGCAGTGCGAGCGACCCGCGGGGGCGGGACCCCTACGAGCAGTACTTC

J: TRBJ2-2
D: .
V: TRBV4-3
size: many
CDR3: CASSQDPPPAGELFF
DNA: TGCGCCAGCAGCCAAGATCCCCCACCAGCCGGGGAGCTGTTTTTT

J: TRBJ2-1
D: .
V: TRBV24-1
size: many
CDR3: CATSDLWYNEQFF
DNA: TGTGCCACCAGTGATTTGTGGTACAATGAGCAGTTCTTC

J: TRBJ2-6
D: .
V: TRBV27
size: .
CDR3: CASTPKRPSGAIVLTF
DNA: TGTGCCAGCACCCCTAAAAGGCCCTCTGGGGCCATCGTCCTGACTTTC

J: TRBJ1-5
D: .
V: TRBV12-3/TRBV12-4
size: many
CDR3: CASSFRVTGQPQHF
DNA: TGTGCCAGCAGTTTCAGGGTGACGGGTCAGCCCCAGCATTTT

J: TRBJ2-3
D: .
V: TRBV7-2
size: many
CDR3: CASSLKGGTFPDTQYF
DNA: TGTGCCAGCAGCTTAAAAGGGGGGACCTTTCCAGATACGCAGTATTTT

J: TRBJ2-1
D: .
V: TRBV7-9
size: .
CDR3: CASSRGEQFF
DNA: TGTGCCAGCAGCCGGGGAGAGCAGTTCTTC

J: TRBJ2-1
D: TRBD2
V: TRBV27
size: many
CDR3: CASSFPPGGTYNEQFF
DNA: TGTGCCAGCAGTTTCCCTCCGGGAGGCACCTACAATGAGCAGTTCTTC

J: TRBJ1-2
D: .
V: TRBV4-2
size: many
CDR3: CASSSRDLINYGYTF
DNA: TGTGCCAGCAGCTCCCGGGATCTAATTAACTATGGCTACACCTTC

J: TRBJ2-1
D: TRBD1
V: TRBV7-2
size: many
CDR3: CASSLMTGPYNEQFF
DNA: TGTGCCAGCAGCTTAATGACAGGGCCATACAATGAGCAGTTCTTC

J: TRBJ2-2
D: .
V: TRBV5-1
size: many
CDR3: CASSLAVRNTGELFF
DNA: TGCGCCAGCAGCTTGGCCGTGCGGAACACCGGGGAGCTGTTTTTT

J: TRBJ2-3
D: .
V: TRBV7-2
size: many
CDR3: CASSFREADTQYF
DNA: TGTGCCAGCAGCTTCCGGGAAGCCGATACGCAGTATTTT

J: TRBJ1-1
D: .
V: TRBV6-5
size: few
CDR3: CASSYATGNEAFF
DNA: TGTGCCAGCAGTTATGCGACAGGTAATGAAGCTTTCTTT

J: TRBJ1-5
D: .
V: TRBV15
size: few
CDR3: CATSRDGGLGAFNQPQHF
DNA: TGTGCCACCAGCAGAGATGGGGGCCTAGGGGCTTTCAATCAGCCCCAGCATTTT

J: TRBJ2-3
D: .
V: TRBV20-1
size: many
CDR3: CSAHREGADTQYF
DNA: TGCAGTGCTCACAGGGAGGGGGCGGATACGCAGTATTTT

J: TRBJ2-5
D: .
V: TRBV10-3
size: many
CDR3: CAISEAYGETQYF
DNA: TGTGCCATCAGTGAGGCGTATGGGGAGACCCAGTACTTC

J: TRBJ2-7
D: TRBD1
V: TRBV10-1
size: few
CDR3: CASSRRQGAHEQYF
DNA: TGCGCCAGCAGCAGGAGGCAGGGGGCCCACGAGCAGTACTTC

J: TRBJ2-3
D: .
V: TRBV7-9
size: many
CDR3: CASRSRASKADTQYF
DNA: TGTGCCAGCAGGTCCCGGGCCTCCAAGGCAGATACGCAGTATTTT